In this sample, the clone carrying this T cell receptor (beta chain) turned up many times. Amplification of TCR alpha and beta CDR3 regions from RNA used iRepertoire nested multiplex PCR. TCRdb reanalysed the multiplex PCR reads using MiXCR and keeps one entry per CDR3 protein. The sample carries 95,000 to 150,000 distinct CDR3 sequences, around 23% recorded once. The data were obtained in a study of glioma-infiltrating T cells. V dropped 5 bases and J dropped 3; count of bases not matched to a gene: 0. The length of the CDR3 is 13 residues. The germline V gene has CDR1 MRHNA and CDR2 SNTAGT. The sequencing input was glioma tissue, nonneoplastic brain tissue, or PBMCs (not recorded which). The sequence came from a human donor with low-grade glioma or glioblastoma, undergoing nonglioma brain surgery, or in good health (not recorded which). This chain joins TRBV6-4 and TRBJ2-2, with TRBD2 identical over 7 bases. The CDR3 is CASSLADTGELFF. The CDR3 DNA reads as TGTGCCAGCAGTCTAGCGGACACCGGGGAGCTGTTTTTT.